The 10 T cell receptor beta chains below were found in one sample sequenced in a study of beta chain features in type 1 diabetes. Sequenced material consisted of expressed TCRB transcripts (all of the isolated RNA was reverse transcribed). Only in-frame clones appear in the TCRdb table, and some are missing; sequencing was by immunoSEQ multiplex PCR. The sample yields some 150,000 clones, over 9.5% seen once. What was sequenced was naive CD4+ T cells from blood. All receptors derive from a man between 18 and 35 years old in good health.

The rearrangement joins TRBV11-2 to TRBJ2-7; D is perhaps TRBD2 (6 bases). The CDR3 spans 15 residues. The germline gives CDR1 SGHAT, CDR2 FQNNGV. V lost 5 bases, J lost 0 bases, and 14 bases lay in between. The CDR3 reads CASSRGAAGSYEQYF. The CDR3 nucleotides read TGTGCCAGCAGCCGCGGGGCAGCCGGCTCCTACGAGCAGTACTTC.

This clone came up a few times. The chain couples TRBV11-3 to TRBJ2-1; maybe TRBD1 (5 bases). The CDR3 has 12 amino acids. Between the trimmed V and J ends, which lost 5 bases and 4 bases, there was a span of 6 bases. In germline, CDR1 is SGHNT, CDR2 YENEEA. The CDR3 sequence is CASSNRYNEQFF. The CDR3 DNA reads as TGTGCCAGCAGCAACAGGTACAATGAGCAGTTCTTC.

This clone showed up just a few times. This chain joins TRBV19 and TRBJ2-3; possible D gene TRBD2, 6 bases. The V gene lost 3 bases and the J gene lost 4 bases, with 14 bases spanning the gap. This CDR3 spans 15 amino acids. Germline V gene data show CDR1 as LNHDA and CDR2 as SQIVND (reference sequence). The CDR3 sequence: CASSILAGTSDTQYF. Written as DNA, the CDR3 is TGTGCCAGTAGTATTCTCGCGGGGACTTCAGATACGCAGTATTTT.

The table lists this clone with a few counts. The chain employs TRBV9 and TRBJ1-2; TRBD1 aligns across 7 bases. Per germline, CDR1 SGDLS and CDR2 YYNGEE. This CDR3 is 13 amino acids long. Trimming removed 0 bases from V and 6 bases from J; junction bases left unmatched: 2. The CDR3 DNA sequence: TGTGCCAGCAGCGTAGTCAGGGGGAATGGCTACACCTTC. This translates into CASSVVRGNGYTF.

The V call is TRBV4-3, the J call TRBJ2-7; 9 bases align to TRBD1. The CDR3 covers 14 residues. Per germline, CDR1 LGHNA and CDR2 YSLEER. The J segment lost 3 bases and the V segment lost 3 bases, leaving 3 bases of the junction unmatched. The DNA of the CDR3 is TGCGCCAGCAGCCAGCCGGGACAGGGCTACGAGCAGTACTTC. Translating it yields CASSQPGQGYEQYF.

This clone was counted between two and nine times. The chain recombines TRBV7-2 with TRBJ2-4, with D possibly being TRBD2 (5 bases). Trimming stripped 2 bases from V and 6 bases from J, with 5 bases between. This CDR3 has 12 amino acids. In germline, CDR1 is SGHTA, CDR2 FQGNSA. DNA for the CDR3: TGTGCCAGCAGCTTACGGGGAAACATTCAGTACTTC. Translated, it gives CASSLRGNIQYF. The full variable domain, its missing parts supplied by reference TRBV7-2 and TRBJ2-4, is GAGVSQSPSNKVTEKGKDVELRCDPISGHTALYWYRQSLGQGLEFLIYFQGNSAPDKSGLPSDRFSAERTGGSVSTLTIQRTQQEDSAVYLCASSLRGNIQYFGAGTRLSVL.

This clone was seen only a few times. The chain links TRBV18 to TRBJ2-3, with TRBD1 identical over 10 bases. The CDR3 length is 15 residues. The germline V gene has CDR1 KGHSH and CDR2 LQKENI. The trim removed 3 bases at V and 7 bases at J, leaving 7 bases unmatched. This chain's CDR3 is CASSPPGQGMYTQYF. The CDR3 DNA reads TGTGCCAGCTCACCCCCGGGACAGGGGATGTATACGCAGTATTTT.

V and J are TRBV6-5 and TRBJ1-3, with D perhaps TRBD1 (6 bases). CDR1 is MNHEY, CDR2 SVGAGI, per germline. With 2 bases removed from V and 4 bases from J, the gap between germline ends came to 12 bases. CDR3 size: 15 residues. The CDR3 reads CASSYGTGSGNTIYF. The CDR3 coding sequence is TGTGCCAGCAGTTACGGCACAGGGTCAGGAAACACCATATATTTT.

This clone showed up just a few times. This chain links TRBV7-3 with TRBJ1-2, with TRBD1 matching over 9 bases. V shed 5 bases, J shed 4 bases, and the junction held 8 bases outside the gene matches. This CDR3 has 15 residues. CDR1 is SGHTA, CDR2 FQGTGA, per germline. CDR3 DNA: TGTGCCAGCAGCCTCAGACAGGGGGGTAGCTATGGCTACACCTTC. Its protein is CASSLRQGGSYGYTF.

This clone was found a few times. The chain is built from TRBV7-3 and TRBJ2-5, with 9 bases aligning to TRBD2. V trimming: 8 bases; J trimming: 5 bases; junction bases outside the gene matches: 6. CDR3 length: 13 residues. Germline loops: CDR1 SGHTA, CDR2 FQGTGA. CDR3 nucleotides: TGTGCCAGCGGCGGGGGGGCCAAGGAGACCCAGTACTTC. Translated, it gives CASGGGAKETQYF.